This TCR beta chain emerged from a study of T-cell reconstitution after alpha-beta-depleted transplantation in children (dated by TCRdb to 2016 to 2017). For the study in its entirety: The study quantitatively tracked T-cell immune reconstitution after TCRalphabeta/CD19-depleted allogeneic hematopoietic cell transplantation in children using TCR repertoire profiling. Overall study outcomes, separate from this receptor: About two months after transplant, the apparently early recovery of alphabetaT-cell counts reportedly depended on just several hundred clones that had expanded rapidly and came from non-depleted graft cells. In some patients, the high TCRbeta diversity seen at day 60 was put down to recipient T cells and intrathymic progenitors that had survived conditioning. Over the following months the frequencies of hyperexpanded clones went down, and after one year T-cell counts and TCRbeta diversity were mostly credited to newly produced T cells.

Library method: PCR. The instrument was an Illumina HiSeq 2500. TCR libraries were prepared with molecular barcoding, using unique molecular identifiers to normalize TCRbeta repertoire quantification. TCRdb handled the public reads itself, with Q25 trimming in fastp and clone calling in MiXCR, and kept productive beta chains. Merged by CDR3 protein, the rows form single entries marked with the most common genes and DNA. For this sample there are around 200,000 distinct CDR3 sequences; under 20% appear just once. Roughly two fifths of the sample is held by the ten biggest clonotypes. Regarding this clonotype: Its antigen is currently not known. No much larger clone exists at a distance of one base, and base qualities are not known.

Trimming takes 6 bases from V and 6 bases from J, and the germline ends sit 11 bases apart. From the cysteine up to the phenylalanine, the CDR3 has a length of 12 residues. The only DNA kept is the CDR3, 36 bases in frame from the first base. The treatment or condition label, as the study defines it: allogeneic hematopoietic cell transplantation with graft depleted of TCRalphabeta T cells and CD19 B cells. The transplant recipients were children given TCRalphabeta/CD19-depleted allogeneic hematopoietic cell grafts. The sample was PBMCs, mostly from graft donor cells, taken 360 days after TCRalphabeta/CD19-depleted stem cell transplant. The receptor was isolated from a male patient aged 2 to 10 who had a stem cell transplant for acute lymphoblastic leukemia, so the T cells may come from the graft donor. The rearranged segments are TRBV12-3 or TRBV12-4 and TRBJ2-5; a tentative D call is TRBD2 (5 bases match). The nucleotide sequence is given as TGTGCCAGCAGCTATAGCGCTCAGACCCAGTACTTC. Its product reads: CASSYSAQTQYF.